These 17 T cell receptor beta chains were all obtained from the same sample, sequenced in a study of blood T cell repertoires in COVID-19. Clones were sequenced by immunoSEQ multiplex PCR, and TCRdb holds only the in-frame ones, with some missing. The top ten hold about 1.7% of the sample, which has some 400,000 clones, nearly 90% seen once. Input material: PBMCs or T cells enriched from blood (not recorded which). The receptors were gathered from a woman aged 25 to 39 who had recovered from COVID-19.

In its sample, this clone was seen once. The CDR3: CASSLSGQGTYYEQYF. The CDR3 region has the DNA TGTGCCAGCAGCTTAAGTGGGCAGGGAACTTACTACGAGCAGTACTTC. The chain has TRBV7-3 and TRBJ2-7; D is perhaps TRBD1 (5 bases). The CDR3 contains 16 residues. Germline loops: CDR1 SGHTA, CDR2 FQGTGA. V lost 1 base and J lost 3, with 16 bases in between. The full variable domain, in which reference TRBV7-3 and TRBJ2-7 provide the parts outside the CDR3, is GAGVSQTPSNKVTEKGKYVELRCDPISGHTALYWYRQSLGQGPEFLIYFQGTGAADDSGLPNDRFFAVRPEGSVSTLKIQRTERGDSAVYLCASSLSGQGTYYEQYFGPGTRLTVT.

The V call is TRBV27, the J call TRBJ2-7; 8 bases map to TRBD1. Trimming removed 7 bases from V and 5 bases from J; junction bases left unmatched: 13. Germline CDR1 is MNHEY and CDR2 is SMNVEV (reference sequence). The CDR3 runs to 15 residues. The CDR3 reads CASKLGQGPRDEQYF. CDR3 nucleotide sequence: TGTGCCAGCAAACTAGGACAGGGCCCGAGGGACGAGCAGTACTTC.

V usage is TRBV30 and J usage is TRBJ2-5; weak D call: TRBD1 (5 bases). Looked up from germline, CDR1 is GTSNPN and CDR2 is SVGIG (reference sequence). Trimming left V 4 bases short and J 0 bases short, with 6 bases between. This CDR3 comprises 12 residues. CDR3: CAWTGYQETQYF. Here the CDR3 DNA reads TGTGCCTGGACAGGGTACCAAGAGACCCAGTACTTC.

This clone was counted once. V gene TRBV18 combines with J gene TRBJ2-6; D is unresolved. This CDR3 has 16 amino acids. Trimming pared 3 bases from V and 0 bases from J, leaving 9 bases between. Germline CDR1 reads KGHSH; CDR2 reads LQKENI. CDR3 bases: TGTGCCAGCTCACCGTCAGGCTACTCTGGGGCCAACGTCCTGACTTTC. Its protein is CASSPSGYSGANVLTF.

V and J are TRBV7-7 and TRBJ1-4; D is ambiguous. Germline CDR1 and CDR2: SSHAT and FNYEAQ (reference sequence). This CDR3 has 15 residues. The CDR3 coding sequence is TGTGCTATTGCGGACGGCGGGAGTCTGAATGAAAAACTGTTTTTT. It encodes CAIADGGSLNEKLFF.

This sequence joins TRBV5-7 and TRBJ1-2, with TRBD1 matching 7 bases. TRBV5-7 is identified as an open reading frame with a role that is uncertain. Losses at the gene ends were 5 bases for V and 2 bases for J; bases not matched to a gene: 18. The CDR3 consists of 18 residues. In DNA, the CDR3 is TGTGCCAGCAGGGGGGGACAGCTACCGAAAAACCTAAACTATGGCTACACCTTC. Amino acids: CASRGGQLPKNLNYGYTF.

V gene TRBV11-1 combines with J gene TRBJ2-7, with 9 bases lining up with TRBD1. CDR3 length: 14 residues. V lost 5 bases, J lost 2 bases, and 4 bases stayed unmatched. The germline CDR1 and CDR2 sequences are SGHAT and FQDESV (reference sequence). CDR3 in DNA: TGTGCCAGCAGCCTACAGGGGGCCACCTACGAGCAGTACTTC. Protein: CASSLQGATYEQYF.

As concerns this clone: Other nucleotide sequences in the sample specify the same CDR3. The CDR3 spells CATAASSYNSPLHF. The CDR3 nucleotides read TGTGCCACGGCCGCTAGCTCCTATAATTCACCCCTCCACTTT. The J gene is TRBJ1-6, the V gene TRBV27; no definite D call. The CDR3 covers 14 residues. V was cut by 10 bases and J by 0 bases, with 10 bases left in between. Germline V gives CDR1 MNHEY, CDR2 SMNVEV (reference sequence).

In this sample, this clone turned up a few times. The chain employs TRBV28 and TRBJ2-7; the match to TRBD2 covers 7 bases. Unmatched junction bases numbered 16, after V lost 7 bases and J lost 7 bases. The CDR3 totals 15 residues. Germline loops: CDR1 MDHEN, CDR2 SYDVKM. CDR3 nucleotide sequence: TGTGCCAGCAATGACGGGACTACATTTTGGCGAGAGCAGTACTTC. Residues: CASNDGTTFWREQYF.

The chain has TRBV10-1 and TRBJ1-4, with TRBD1 matching 9 bases. V was clipped by 3 bases and J by 4 bases; unmatched bases: 3. Germline V CDR1 and CDR2: WNHNN, SYGVQD (reference sequence). There are 15 residues in the CDR3. The CDR3 is CASSDSGQGNEKLFF. In DNA, the CDR3 is TGCGCCAGCAGTGATTCGGGACAGGGTAATGAAAAACTGTTTTTT.

V usage is TRBV6-1 and J usage is TRBJ1-2, with D possibly matching TRBD1 (6 bases). Per germline, CDR1 MNHNS and CDR2 SASEGT. The V end was cut by 6 bases, the J end by 4 bases, with 24 bases between. This CDR3 has 17 residues. CDR3 protein: CASRESRDRRLGYGYTF. CDR3 sequence (DNA): TGTGCCAGCAGGGAATCTAGAGACAGGAGGCTTGGCTATGGCTACACCTTC.

V gene TRBV4-3 combines with J gene TRBJ1-1; 7 nucleotides align to TRBD1. The V segment lost 5 bases and the J segment 6 bases; nucleotides outside the gene matches: 9. CDR1 and CDR2 (germline): LGHNA, YSLEER. CDR3 length: 14 residues. CDR3 in DNA: TGCGCCAGCAGCTCCCACGGCGGACAGGCTGAAGCTTTCTTT. Translation gives CASSSHGGQAEAFF.

The chain joins TRBV28 to TRBJ1-4; D might be TRBD1 (6 bases). V was pared by 5 bases and J by 0 bases, with 10 bases between. CDR1 is MDHEN, CDR2 SYDVKM, per germline. The CDR3 consists of 15 residues. CDR3 bases: TGTGCCAGCAGTCCTAGGGGGACAACTAATGAAAAACTGTTTTTT. Translation: CASSPRGTTNEKLFF.

The chain couples TRBV30 to TRBJ2-3; 8 bases match TRBD2. The germline CDR1 and CDR2 sequences are GTSNPN and SVGIG (reference sequence). This CDR3 region has 14 residues. Unmatched junction bases numbered 3, after V lost 0 bases and J lost 4 bases. The DNA of the CDR3 is TGTGCCTGGAGTGTACGGCGGGGGGCAGATACGCAGTATTTT. Protein sequence: CAWSVRRGADTQYF.

V and J are TRBV10-3 and TRBJ1-2; 7 bases are a match to TRBD1. Germline CDR1 and CDR2: ENHRY and SYGVKD. V lost 5 bases to trimming and J lost 6 bases; unmatched junction nucleotides: 3. CDR3 size: 12 residues. The chain's CDR3 is CAISRQGDGYTF. The CDR3 DNA is TGTGCCATCAGTCGACAGGGCGATGGCTACACCTTC.

This clone came up once. V and J are TRBV11-2 and TRBJ2-3; D gene ambiguous. The CDR3 is made up of 17 amino acids. Germline-derived CDR1 and CDR2 are SGHAT and FQNNGV. V shed 5 bases and J shed 4 bases, with 22 bases lying between them. CDR3: CASSPRLGSPEADTQYF. As DNA, the CDR3 is TGTGCCAGCAGCCCGAGGCTAGGTTCGCCGGAAGCAGATACGCAGTATTTT.

The J gene is TRBJ1-4, the V gene TRBV21-1; the table gives TRBD1 as D, unverified against the DNA. TRBV21-1 is marked as a pseudogene. This CDR3 has 15 residues. The CDR3 nucleotides are TGTGCCAGCAGCAGAGACCGGGACAAAAAAGAAAAACTGTTTTTT. Its translation is CASSRDRDKKEKLFF.